This T cell receptor (beta chain) was profiled in a study of blood T cells in healthy people across ages. About this clonotype: A read error may produce the germline difference seen at one junction end.

Alongside a J-beta primer mix, a sample-barcoded 5' primer served in a second PCR lasting roughly 6 to 11 cycles. One entry per CDR3 protein results from TCRdb running MiXCR on the 5' RACE reads. This table holds fewer than 2,000,000 distinct CDR3 sequences, 30% to 40% found once. This TCR was recovered from a human donor in good health. Specimen: blood.

The CDR3 DNA is TGTACCAGCAGTTCCCTCGGGACAGAAACTAACTATGGCTACACCTTC. This gives the protein CTSSSLGTETNYGYTF. The chain has TRBV27 and TRBJ1-2, with 7 bases identical to TRBD1. The V gene's germline CDR1 is MNHEY and CDR2 SMNVEV (reference sequence). CDR3 size: 16 residues.